Below, 27 T cell receptor beta chains from the same sample are listed, as sequenced in a study of PD-L1 blockade in urothelial cancer. Profiling relied on immunoSEQ multiplex PCR, and the TCRdb table lists in-frame clones only, not all of them. Among 30,000 to 40,000 clones listed, around 80% were seen once. The input for sequencing was PBMCs, taken around atezolizumab (anti-PD-L1) treatment. These receptors were obtained from a man between 65 and 85 years old with urothelial cancer.

This clone has more than one count but fewer than ten. The chain is built from TRBV7-2 and TRBJ1-2, with D perhaps matching TRBD1 (5 bases). The V end lost 5 bases, the J end lost 2 bases, and 9 bases lay between the germline ends. The germline CDR1 and CDR2 sequences are SGHTA and FQGNSA. The CDR3 covers 13 residues. Here the CDR3 DNA reads TGTGCCAGCAGCCCTGACAGAAACTATGGCTACACCTTC. This sequence encodes CASSPDRNYGYTF.

V gene TRBV28 combines with J gene TRBJ2-3, with 7 bases lining up with TRBD1. V shed 5 bases, J shed 5 bases, and the junction held 10 bases outside the gene matches. CDR1 MDHEN and CDR2 SYDVKM come from the germline V gene. The CDR3 extends over 15 amino acids. CDR3 loop: CASSPQGVRGDTQYF. The CDR3 region has the DNA TGTGCCAGCAGTCCCCAGGGGGTAAGAGGAGATACGCAGTATTTT.

This sequence joins TRBV5-6 and TRBJ1-2; maybe TRBD1 (5 bases). The germline V and J ends were trimmed by 0 bases and 5 bases, with 14 bases remaining between them. Looked up from germline, CDR1 is SGHDT and CDR2 is YYEEEE. The CDR3 contains 15 residues. The CDR3 region has the DNA TGTGCCAGCAGCTTGGGGCGTCTCCAGGGTTATGGCTACACCTTC. Its protein is CASSLGRLQGYGYTF.

CDR3 loop: CASSLGLAATDTQYF. In DNA form, the CDR3 reads TGTGCCAGCAGCCTGGGACTAGCGGCTACAGATACGCAGTATTTT. V is TRBV7-3 and J is TRBJ2-3; 11 bases fit TRBD2. The junction had 4 bases not matched to a gene; V was cut back by 5 bases and J by 3 bases. In germline, CDR1 is SGHTA, CDR2 FQGTGA. The CDR3 is made up of 15 amino acids.

The CDR3 DNA sequence: TGTGCCAGCAGGGGGGTAGCGGGGTTCACAGATACGCAGTATTTT. Translated: CASRGVAGFTDTQYF. This chain joins TRBV6-1 and TRBJ2-3; 8 nucleotides agree with TRBD2. CDR1 and CDR2 (germline): MNHNS, SASEGT. This CDR3 is 15 amino acids long. The V and J ends lost 6 bases and 2 bases, in that order; junction bases with no gene match: 7.

The CDR3 protein is CASSIVNRYNQPQHF. CDR3 coding DNA: TGTGCCAGTAGTATAGTCAACAGGTACAATCAGCCCCAGCATTTT. The chain employs TRBV19 and TRBJ1-5; a weak D match, TRBD1 (5 bases). This CDR3 is built from 15 residues. The germline gives CDR1 LNHDA, CDR2 SQIVND (reference sequence). Trimming removed 1 base at V and 3 bases at J, with 10 bases between.

The chain carries TRBV27 and TRBJ2-1, with 11 bases that match TRBD2. Germline V gene lookup returns CDR1 MNHEY and CDR2 SMNVEV (reference sequence). CDR3 length equals 18 residues. V was clipped by 8 bases and J by 7 bases; unmatched bases: 19. The CDR3 coding sequence is TGTGCCAGCCGCCCCTCCCCCTTCACTAGCGGGAGAGAGAATGAGCAGTTCTTC. Translating it yields CASRPSPFTSGRENEQFF.

The V call is TRBV10-3, the J call TRBJ2-3; 13 bases map to TRBD2. CDR3 size: 17 residues. Germline lookup yields CDR1 ENHRY and CDR2 SYGVKD. Trimming cost V 2 bases and J 6 bases; bases outside gene matches: 8. In nucleotides, the CDR3 is TGTGCCATCAGTGAGGGTCTTACTAGCGGGGGGGACGATACGCAGTATTTT. It translates to CAISEGLTSGGDDTQYF.

The rearrangement links TRBV5-5 to TRBJ2-1; 9 bases are shared with TRBD2. The length of the CDR3 is 15 residues. CDR1 and CDR2 from the germline V gene are SGHKS and YYEKEE (reference sequence). After removal of 3 bases from V and 4 bases from J, the junction contained 5 bases not matched to a gene. CDR3 nucleotide sequence: TGTGCCAGCAGCTGGCTAGCGGGGTCTTACAATGAGCAGTTCTTC. Translation: CASSWLAGSYNEQFF.

The V call is TRBV29-1, the J call TRBJ2-7; 9 nucleotides line up with TRBD1. Germline-derived CDR1 and CDR2 are SQVTM and ANQGSEA. The CDR3 runs to 15 residues. The V segment lost 7 bases and the J segment 5 bases; nucleotides outside the gene matches: 15. In DNA, the CDR3 is TGCAGCGCTTCAAACCGGGACAGGGCCGTCAACGAGCAGTACTTC. This sequence encodes CSASNRDRAVNEQYF.

This chain joins TRBV7-2 and TRBJ1-1, with no clear D. V was pared by 8 bases and J by 6 bases, with 7 bases between. Germline-derived CDR1 and CDR2 are SGHTA and FQGNSA. CDR3 length: 10 amino acids. CDR3 region: CASGHAEAFF. The CDR3 nucleotides read TGTGCCAGCGGGCACGCTGAAGCTTTCTTT.

This clone was picked up one time. V is TRBV6-4 and J is TRBJ1-2, with 8 bases aligning to TRBD1. J lost 1 base, V lost 6 bases, and 1 base had no gene match. This CDR3 contains 13 residues. CDR1 and CDR2 (germline): MRHNA, SNTAGT. The CDR3: CASSRGLNYGYTF. The CDR3 region has the DNA TGTGCCAGCAGCAGGGGGCTTAACTATGGCTACACCTTC.

The chain recombines TRBV15 with TRBJ2-5, with 9 positions matching TRBD2. Germline V gene data show CDR1 as LNHNV and CDR2 as YYDKDF (reference sequence). The CDR3 consists of 14 residues. V lost 8 bases, J lost 4 bases, and 8 bases stayed unmatched. In DNA, the CDR3 is TGTGCCACCGGGGGCGGGGGGGCCGTAGAGACCCAGTACTTC. Translated, it gives CATGGGGAVETQYF.

This chain joins TRBV7-8 and TRBJ2-1, with TRBD2 as a possible D gene (6 bases). The CDR3 contains 13 residues. CDR1 and CDR2 (germline): SGHVS, FQNEAQ. V was clipped by 7 bases and J by 4 bases, with 11 bases between them. Written as DNA, the CDR3 is TGTGCCAGCACCTTCGGAGGGTACAATGAGCAGTTCTTC. Translation: CASTFGGYNEQFF.

The chain is built from TRBV12-5 and TRBJ2-2; D may be TRBD1 (5 bases). The CDR3 is made up of 14 amino acids. CDR1 and CDR2 (germline): LGHNT, FRNRAP. V lost 0 bases, J lost 5 bases, and 7 bases lay in between. The CDR3 loop is CASGLVAGTGELFF. In DNA, the CDR3 is TGTGCTAGTGGTTTGGTCGCAGGGACCGGGGAGCTGTTTTTT.

The chain uses TRBV4-3 and TRBJ2-7; 13 nucleotides agree with TRBD2. The junction had 3 bases not matched to a gene; V was cut back by 3 bases and J by 4 bases. Germline V gene data show CDR1 as LGHNA and CDR2 as YSLEER. The CDR3 has 15 residues. In DNA form, the CDR3 reads TGCGCCAGCAGCCATCGGACTAGCGGGGGATACGAGCAGTACTTC. Translated, it gives CASSHRTSGGYEQYF.

This rearrangement joins TRBV10-3 to TRBJ1-1; 10 nucleotides align to TRBD1. The trim removed 7 bases at V and 4 bases at J, leaving 3 bases unmatched. This CDR3 is 13 amino acids long. The germline gives CDR1 ENHRY, CDR2 SYGVKD. The CDR3, as DNA: TGTGCCATCAACGGACAGGGGGGCACTGAAGCTTTCTTT. Encoded protein: CAINGQGGTEAFF.

The rearrangement links TRBV11-3 to TRBJ2-1; 7 nucleotides align to TRBD2. The V and J ends lost 5 bases and 1 base, in that order; junction bases with no gene match: 5. This CDR3 comprises 15 residues. Per germline, CDR1 SGHNT and CDR2 YENEEA. The CDR3 reads CASSPGGSSYNEQFF. The CDR3 DNA sequence: TGTGCCAGCAGCCCCGGGGGGTCTTCCTACAATGAGCAGTTCTTC.

The gene calls are TRBV25-1 and TRBJ2-2; D might be TRBD1 (7 bases). CDR1 is MGHDK and CDR2 is SYGVNS in the germline V gene. V lost 3 bases and J lost 4, with 12 bases in between. The CDR3 has 15 amino acids. CDR3 loop: CASSETRQGTGELFF. CDR3 bases: TGTGCCAGCAGTGAGACTAGACAGGGCACCGGGGAGCTGTTTTTT.

The gene calls are TRBV9 and TRBJ1-1, with D perhaps TRBD1 (6 bases). The CDR3 spans 15 residues. Between the trimmed V and J ends, which lost 0 bases and 4 bases, there was a span of 13 bases. The germline gives CDR1 SGDLS, CDR2 YYNGEE. The CDR3 here is CASSVGAGGSTEAFF. CDR3 nucleotides: TGTGCCAGCAGCGTAGGTGCGGGGGGCTCCACTGAAGCTTTCTTT.

The rearrangement joins TRBV30 to TRBJ1-4; weak D call: TRBD1 (5 bases). The CDR3 spans 13 residues. V was clipped by 1 base and J by 7 bases, with 10 bases between them. CDR1 and CDR2 from the germline V gene are GTSNPN and SVGIG (reference sequence). CDR3 coding DNA: TGTGCCTGGAGTGGATCAAGGGGTGAAAAACTGTTTTTT. This codes for CAWSGSRGEKLFF.

Only a few counts were recorded for this clone. The V call is TRBV19, the J call TRBJ2-1, with 13 bases lining up with TRBD2. CDR1 and CDR2 (germline): LNHDA, SQIVND (reference sequence). The CDR3 has 17 amino acids. The V segment lost 4 bases and the J segment 4 bases; nucleotides outside the gene matches: 7. The CDR3 loop is CASSTRTSGRLYNEQFF. In DNA form, the CDR3 reads TGTGCCAGTAGTACCCGGACTAGCGGGAGACTATACAATGAGCAGTTCTTC.

The chain recombines TRBV6-1 with TRBJ1-2, with D perhaps TRBD1 (5 bases). The CDR3 length is 13 residues. CDR1 and CDR2 (germline): MNHNS, SASEGT. V lost 4 bases and J lost 8, with 14 bases in between. CDR3: CASSAGFVEGYTF. CDR3 DNA sequence: TGTGCCAGCAGTGCAGGGTTTGTGGAAGGCTACACCTTC.

The gene calls are TRBV7-2 and TRBJ2-3; no definite D call. CDR1 is SGHTA and CDR2 is FQGNSA in the germline V gene. V lost 0 bases, J lost 0 bases, and 16 bases lay in between. This CDR3 spans 18 amino acids. As DNA, the CDR3 is TGTGCCAGCAGCTTAGCCGGTAGCCGGTGGTCAAGCACAGATACGCAGTATTTT. As protein: CASSLAGSRWSSTDTQYF.

The chain uses TRBV2 and TRBJ1-4; D remains unclear. With 6 bases removed from V and 8 bases from J, the gap between germline ends came to 10 bases. Germline V gene lookup returns CDR1 SNHLY and CDR2 FYNNEI. The CDR3 has 12 amino acids. CDR3 in amino acids: CASSMRREKLFF. The CDR3, as DNA: TGTGCCAGCAGCATGCGGCGGGAAAAACTGTTTTTT.

The chain couples TRBV28 to TRBJ1-2; D might be TRBD1 (6 bases). This CDR3 has 16 amino acids. Trimming removed 4 bases from V and 7 bases from J, with 22 bases in between. Germline CDR1 MDHEN, CDR2 SYDVKM. The CDR3 DNA follows: TGTGCCAGCAGTTCCATACCGGGTTCAGGGGAGGGTGGCTACACCTTC. Amino acids: CASSSIPGSGEGGYTF.

The gene calls are TRBV9 and TRBJ1-4, with 11 bases fitting TRBD1. The CDR3 extends over 15 amino acids. V gave up 4 bases and J gave up 8 bases; unmatched junction bases: 7. CDR1 SGDLS and CDR2 YYNGEE come from the germline V gene. CDR3 DNA: TGTGCCAGCAGCCCCGGACAGGGGGCAAGAGAAAAACTGTTTTTT. Translated, it gives CASSPGQGAREKLFF.